A selection of T cell receptor beta chains follows, all from one sample in a study of blood T cell repertoires in COVID-19. Only in-frame clones appear in the TCRdb table, and some are missing; sequencing was by immunoSEQ multiplex PCR. The sample includes more than 200,000 clones, about 90% of them seen just once. Sequencing was carried out using PBMCs or T cells enriched from blood (not recorded which). The receptors derive from a woman aged 18-29 years who had recovered from COVID-19. Each CDR3 is given with its conserved first and last residue. A D gene is named only where the DNA matches it firmly. Size is omitted from some rows. Given values are once, few, many or a class for expanded clones.

d_call	v_call	j_call	clone_size	cdr3_nt	cdr3_aa
TRBD1	TRBV4-3	TRBJ2-3	-	TGCGCCAGCAGCCAGGAAGGGGGCCTTGGCACAGATACGCAGTATTTT	CASSQEGGLGTDTQYF
-	TRBV7-6	TRBJ1-4	-	TGTGCCAGCAGCTTAGACTCCACGCGCGGTGAAAAACTGTTTTTT	CASSLDSTRGEKLFF
-	TRBV2	TRBJ1-1	-	TGTGCCAGCAGTACCCAAGGAGGTACTGAAGCTTTCTTT	CASSTQGGTEAFF
-	TRBV7-9	TRBJ2-2	-	TGTGCCAGCAGCTTAGGTGGGGCGCGGCGCACCGGGGAGCTGTTTTTT	CASSLGGARRTGELFF
-	TRBV5-1	TRBJ1-1	-	TGCGCCAGCAGCTTCGGGAACCGGGGCACTGAAGCTTTCTTT	CASSFGNRGTEAFF
TRBD1	TRBV18	TRBJ1-1	-	TGTGCCAGCTCACCTGGGACAGCAGAAACTGAAGCTTTCTTT	CASSPGTAETEAFF
TRBD1	TRBV15	TRBJ1-2	-	TGTGCCACCAGCTCCTCAGGGGGAAGGGGCTACACCTTC	CATSSSGGRGYTF
TRBD1	TRBV18	TRBJ2-1	-	TGTGCCAGCTCACCAGGGACAGGGGATGAGCAGTTCTTC	CASSPGTGDEQFF
TRBD1	TRBV5-6	TRBJ2-3	-	TGTGCCAGCAGCTTTCCGGGACAGGGGGCTGGCACAGATACGCAGTATTTT	CASSFPGQGAGTDTQYF
-	TRBV7-9	TRBJ2-4	-	TGTGCCAGCAGCTTGAGGACCAAAAACATTCAGTACTTC	CASSLRTKNIQYF
-	TRBV3-1/TRBV3-2	TRBJ2-7	-	TGTGCCAGCAGCCGCGGGCGGACAGTGGATTCCTACGAGCAGTACTTC	CASSRGRTVDSYEQYF
-	TRBV5-6	TRBJ2-7	-	TGTGCCAGCAGCTTGCACCCTACCGGCGAGCAGTACTTC	CASSLHPTGEQYF
TRBD1	TRBV20-1	TRBJ2-7	-	TGCAGTGCTAGTGGGACCCGGGACAGCCTCTACGAGCAGTACTTC	CSASGTRDSLYEQYF
TRBD2	TRBV7-8	TRBJ2-7	-	TGTGCCAGCAGCTTAGCGCCTGCGGGGGGCCCCTACGAGCAGTACTTC	CASSLAPAGGPYEQYF
TRBD1	TRBV19	TRBJ1-2	-	TGTGCCAGTAGTATTGAGACAGGGAACTATGGCTACACCTTC	CASSIETGNYGYTF
TRBD1	TRBV6-2/TRBV6-3	TRBJ2-7	-	TGTGCCAGCAGTCAAGGGACAGGGGGCTACGAGCAGTACTTC	CASSQGTGGYEQYF
-	TRBV3-1/TRBV3-2	TRBJ1-5	-	TGTGCCAGCAGCCAAGATAGCGGGCAGCCCCAGCATTTT	CASSQDSGQPQHF
TRBD2	TRBV7-9	TRBJ2-1	-	TGTGCCAGCAGCTTGACTAGCGGGGGCCTTGGTGAGCAGTTCTTC	CASSLTSGGLGEQFF
TRBD1	TRBV19	TRBJ1-2	-	TGTGCCAGTAGTATCCAGGGGGTAGACTATGGCTACACCTTC	CASSIQGVDYGYTF
TRBD2	TRBV4-1	TRBJ2-2	-	TGCGCCAGCAGCCAAGGGCGGCCCCCGGGACTAGCGACATCCAGGAGGACCGGGGAGCTGTTTTTT	CASSQGRPPGLATSRRTGELFF
TRBD1	TRBV5-4	TRBJ1-6	-	TGTGCCAGCAGCTTGCCCACAGGGGGGAATTCACCCCTCCACTTT	CASSLPTGGNSPLHF
TRBD1	TRBV2	TRBJ1-4	-	TGTGCCAGCAGCGTTACAGGGGGAAGTGAAAAACTGTTTTTT	CASSVTGGSEKLFF
TRBD2	TRBV27	TRBJ2-3	-	TGTGCCAGCAGTACACGGGGGGGGCGGACAGATACGCAGTATTTT	CASSTRGGRTDTQYF
-	TRBV11-3	TRBJ2-3	-	TGTGCCAGCAGCCTTGGAGGGGGGGGCGCAGTGAATACGCAGTATTTT	CASSLGGGGAVNTQYF
-	TRBV2	TRBJ2-5	-	TGTGCCAGCAGCGCAGGGGCATGGGAGACCCAGTACTTC	CASSAGAWETQYF
-	TRBV7-3	TRBJ1-1	-	TGTGCCAGCAGCTTCCGGAGGGACACTGAAGCTTTCTTT	CASSFRRDTEAFF
-	TRBV19	TRBJ1-5	-	TGTGCCACGGAGACAGGCCTCTATAGCAATCAGCCCCAGCATTTT	CATETGLYSNQPQHF
TRBD1	TRBV11-2	TRBJ1-2	-	TGTCCCCTCCGGGACAGGGCCGAGGGCTACACCTTC	CPLRDRAEGYTF
TRBD1	TRBV6-2/TRBV6-3	TRBJ1-6	-	TGTGCCAGCAGTTACAGGGGGCCTAGGTCACCCCTCCACTTT	CASSYRGPRSPLHF
-	TRBV12-3/TRBV12-4	TRBJ1-5	-	TGTGCCAGCAGTGGGGACATCAGACAGCCCCAGCATTTT	CASSGDIRQPQHF
TRBD2	TRBV27	TRBJ2-1	-	TGTGCCATCAGGTCGGGGGGAACCTACAATGAGCAGTTCTTC	CAIRSGGTYNEQFF
TRBD2	TRBV9	TRBJ2-3	once	TGTGCCAGCAGCTTTAGCGGGGGCCTAAGCACAGATACGCAGTATTTT	CASSFSGGLSTDTQYF
-	TRBV9	TRBJ1-3	-	TGTGCCAGCAGCGCCACAGGTGGTGGAAACACCATATATTTT	CASSATGGGNTIYF
TRBD2	TRBV6-1	TRBJ2-1	-	TGTGCCAGCAGTGAAGCCGAGCGGGGCGGCTCCTACAATGAGCAGTTCTTC	CASSEAERGGSYNEQFF
TRBD2	TRBV13	TRBJ2-5	-	TGTGCCAGCAGCTTCGGCGGGGGGGAGGAGACCCAGTACTTC	CASSFGGGEETQYF
TRBD1	TRBV7-9	TRBJ1-4	few	TGTGCCAGCAGCAAAATACAGGGGTTTGCTGAAAAACTGTTTTTT	CASSKIQGFAEKLFF
-	TRBV6-2/TRBV6-3	TRBJ2-1	-	TGTGCCAGCAGCCTATCCGTTGGGGCCCATGAGCAGTTCTTC	CASSLSVGAHEQFF
TRBD2	TRBV7-8	TRBJ2-1	-	TGTGCCACCGCGTGGGGACTAGCGGGAGGGTTTCGCTACAATGAGCAGTTCTTC	CATAWGLAGGFRYNEQFF
-	TRBV19	TRBJ1-2	-	TGTGCCAGTAGTATTAACTACAATGATGGTGGCTACACCTTC	CASSINYNDGGYTF
-	TRBV27	TRBJ1-5	-	TGTGCCAGCAGTTGGACACGTAATCAGCCCCAGCATTTT	CASSWTRNQPQHF
-	TRBV7-9	TRBJ2-3	-	TGTGCCAGCAGCTTAAGCGGTGACACAGATACGCAGTATTTT	CASSLSGDTDTQYF
-	TRBV19	TRBJ2-4	-	TGTGCCAGTAGTATAGCAGGTTGGGAAAACATTCAGTACTTC	CASSIAGWENIQYF
-	TRBV5-5	TRBJ1-5	few	TGTGCCAGCAGCCGAGAAATGTACGCAAATCAGCCCCAGCATTTT	CASSREMYANQPQHF
-	TRBV4-2	TRBJ2-7	-	TGTGCCAGCAGCCAAGGAGGAACGGCCGCCTACGAGCAGTACTTC	CASSQGGTAAYEQYF
-	TRBV7-8	TRBJ2-1	-	TGTGCCAGCAGACCCGGGGGATACAATGAGCAGTTCTTC	CASRPGGYNEQFF
-	TRBV4-2	TRBJ1-5	-	TGTGCCAGCAGCCAAGTCACAGTATATAGCAATCAGCCCCAGCATTTT	CASSQVTVYSNQPQHF
-	TRBV20-1	TRBJ1-3	-	TGCAGTGCTAGTTTGGCGGTGACCTTCGGAAACACCATATATTTT	CSASLAVTFGNTIYF
-	TRBV5-1	TRBJ1-2	-	TGCGCCAGCAGTCCCCCGGTGGGGGGCTATGGCTACACCTTC	CASSPPVGGYGYTF
TRBD2	TRBV10-3	TRBJ2-1	-	TGTGCCATCAGTGGAGGGCGGGGGGGTTACAATGAGCAGTTCTTC	CAISGGRGGYNEQFF
TRBD1	TRBV27	TRBJ1-5	-	TGTGCCAGCGGTGGACAGGGGACGGGGTACAGCAATCAGCCCCAGCATTTT	CASGGQGTGYSNQPQHF
-	TRBV27	TRBJ1-5	-	TGTGCCAGCAGGAAAAGCGGCAATCAGCCCCAGCATTTT	CASRKSGNQPQHF